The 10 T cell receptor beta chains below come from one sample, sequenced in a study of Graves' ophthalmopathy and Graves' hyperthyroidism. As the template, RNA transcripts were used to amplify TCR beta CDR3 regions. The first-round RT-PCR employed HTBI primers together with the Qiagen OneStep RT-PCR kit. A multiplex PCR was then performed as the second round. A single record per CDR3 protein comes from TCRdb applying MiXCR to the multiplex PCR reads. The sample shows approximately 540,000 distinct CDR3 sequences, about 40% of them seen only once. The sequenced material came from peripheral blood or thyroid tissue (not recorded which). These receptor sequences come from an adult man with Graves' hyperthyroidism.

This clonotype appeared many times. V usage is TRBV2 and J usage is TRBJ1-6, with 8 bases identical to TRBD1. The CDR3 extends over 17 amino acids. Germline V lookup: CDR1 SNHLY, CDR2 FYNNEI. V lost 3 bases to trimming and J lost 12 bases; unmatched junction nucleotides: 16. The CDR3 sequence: CASSDAFSGQATEPLHF. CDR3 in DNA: TGTGCCAGCAGTGACGCATTTTCGGGACAGGCCACTGAACCCCTCCACTTT. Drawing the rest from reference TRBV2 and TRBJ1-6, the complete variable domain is EPEVTQTPSHQVTQMGQEVILRCVPISNHLYFYWYRQILGQKVEFLVSFYNNEISEKSEIFDDQFSVERPDGSNFTLKIRSTKLEDSAMYFCASSDAFSGQATEPLHFGNGTRLTVT.

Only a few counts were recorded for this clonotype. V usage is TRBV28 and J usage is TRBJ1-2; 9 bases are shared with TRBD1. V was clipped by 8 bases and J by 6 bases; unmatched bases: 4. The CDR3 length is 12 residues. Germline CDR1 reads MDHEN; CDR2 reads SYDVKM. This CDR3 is CASVQGADGYTF. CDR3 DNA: TGTGCCAGCGTACAGGGGGCGGATGGCTACACCTTC.

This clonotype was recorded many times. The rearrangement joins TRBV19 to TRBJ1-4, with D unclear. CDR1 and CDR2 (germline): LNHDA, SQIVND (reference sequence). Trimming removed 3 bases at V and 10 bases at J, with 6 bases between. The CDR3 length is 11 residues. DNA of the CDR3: TGTGCCAGTAGTATGAAAGGAAAACTGTTTTTT. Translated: CASSMKGKLFF.

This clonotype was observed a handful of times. The DNA for the CDR3 is TGTGCCAGTACACCGGCAGCCAAAAACATTCAGTACTTC. Translating it yields CASTPAAKNIQYF. The chain uses TRBV2 and TRBJ2-4, with D unresolved. Trimming pared 9 bases from V and 0 bases from J, leaving 9 bases between. Germline CDR1 SNHLY, CDR2 FYNNEI. The length of the CDR3 is 13 residues.

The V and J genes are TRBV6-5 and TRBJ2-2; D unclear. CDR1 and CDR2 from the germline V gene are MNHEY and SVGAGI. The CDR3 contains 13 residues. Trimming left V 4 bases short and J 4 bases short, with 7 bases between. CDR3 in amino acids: CASSSGSTGELFF. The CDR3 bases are TGTGCCAGCAGTTCCGGCTCCACCGGGGAGCTGTTTTTT.

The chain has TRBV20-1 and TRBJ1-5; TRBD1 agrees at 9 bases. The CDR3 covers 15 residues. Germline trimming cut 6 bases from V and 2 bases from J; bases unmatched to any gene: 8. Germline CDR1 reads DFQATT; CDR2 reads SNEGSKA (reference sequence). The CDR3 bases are TGCAGTGCCGGGACAGGGTGGTTGCGCAATCAGCCCCAGCATTTT. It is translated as CSAGTGWLRNQPQHF.

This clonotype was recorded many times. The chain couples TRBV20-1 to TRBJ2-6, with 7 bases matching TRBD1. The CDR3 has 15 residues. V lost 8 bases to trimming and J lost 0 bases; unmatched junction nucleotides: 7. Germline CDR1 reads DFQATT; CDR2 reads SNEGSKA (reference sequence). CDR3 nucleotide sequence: TGCAGTCCGTGGACAGGAGACTCTGGGGCCAACGTCCTGACTTTC. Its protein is CSPWTGDSGANVLTF.

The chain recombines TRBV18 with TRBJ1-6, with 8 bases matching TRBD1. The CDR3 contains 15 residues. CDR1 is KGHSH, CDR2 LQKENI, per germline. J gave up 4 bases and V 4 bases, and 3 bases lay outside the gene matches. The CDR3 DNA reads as TGTGCCAGCTCACAGGGACAGGTTTATAATTCACCCCTCCACTTT. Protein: CASSQGQVYNSPLHF.

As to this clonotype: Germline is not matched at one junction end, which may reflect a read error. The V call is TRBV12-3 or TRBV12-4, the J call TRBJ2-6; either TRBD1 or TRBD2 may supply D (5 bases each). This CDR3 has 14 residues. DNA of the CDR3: TGTGCCAGTAGTTTTAGGGACGGGGCCAACATCCTGACTTTC. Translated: CASSFRDGANILTF.

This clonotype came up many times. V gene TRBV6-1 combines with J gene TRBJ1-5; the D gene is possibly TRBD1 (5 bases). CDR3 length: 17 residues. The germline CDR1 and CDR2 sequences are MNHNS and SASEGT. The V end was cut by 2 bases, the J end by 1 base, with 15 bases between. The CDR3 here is CASSESAAGRSNQPQHF. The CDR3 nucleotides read TGTGCCAGCAGTGAATCGGCGGCAGGGAGGAGCAATCAGCCCCAGCATTTT.